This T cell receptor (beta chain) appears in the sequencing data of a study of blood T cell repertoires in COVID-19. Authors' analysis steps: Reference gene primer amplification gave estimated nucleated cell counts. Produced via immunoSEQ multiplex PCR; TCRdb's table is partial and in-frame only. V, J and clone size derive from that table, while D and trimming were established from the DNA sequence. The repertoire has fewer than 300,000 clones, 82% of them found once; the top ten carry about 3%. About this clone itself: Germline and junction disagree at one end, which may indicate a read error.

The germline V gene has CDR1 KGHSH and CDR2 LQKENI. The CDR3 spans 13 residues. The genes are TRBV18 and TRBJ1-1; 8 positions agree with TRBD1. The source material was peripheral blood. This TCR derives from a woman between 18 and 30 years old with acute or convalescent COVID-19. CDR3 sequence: CASSPQGGTEAFF. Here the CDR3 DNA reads TGTGCCAGCTCGCCACAGGGGGGGACTGAAGCTTTCTTT.